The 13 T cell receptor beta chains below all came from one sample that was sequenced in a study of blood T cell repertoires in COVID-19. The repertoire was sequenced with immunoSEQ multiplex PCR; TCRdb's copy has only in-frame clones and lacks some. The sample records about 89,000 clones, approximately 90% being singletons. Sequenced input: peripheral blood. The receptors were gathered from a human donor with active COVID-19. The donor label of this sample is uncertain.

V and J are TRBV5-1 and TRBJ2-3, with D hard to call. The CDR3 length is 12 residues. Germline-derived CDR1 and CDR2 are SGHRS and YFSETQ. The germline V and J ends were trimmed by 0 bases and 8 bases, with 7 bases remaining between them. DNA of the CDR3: TGCGCCAGCAGCTTGGATGTTAGTACGCAGTATTTT. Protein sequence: CASSLDVSTQYF.

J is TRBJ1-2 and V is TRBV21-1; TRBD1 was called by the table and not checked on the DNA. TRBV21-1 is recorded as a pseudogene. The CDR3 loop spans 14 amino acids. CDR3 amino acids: CASSLGQTHYGYTF. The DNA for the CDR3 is TGTGCCAGCAGCTTAGGACAGACTCACTATGGCTACACCTTC.

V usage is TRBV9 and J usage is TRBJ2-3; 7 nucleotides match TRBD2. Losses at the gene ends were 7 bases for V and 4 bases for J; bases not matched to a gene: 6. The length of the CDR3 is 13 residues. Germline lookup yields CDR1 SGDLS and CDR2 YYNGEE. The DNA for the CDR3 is TGTGCCAGCGCGGCGGGGGTCCCAGATACGCAGTATTTT. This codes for CASAAGVPDTQYF.

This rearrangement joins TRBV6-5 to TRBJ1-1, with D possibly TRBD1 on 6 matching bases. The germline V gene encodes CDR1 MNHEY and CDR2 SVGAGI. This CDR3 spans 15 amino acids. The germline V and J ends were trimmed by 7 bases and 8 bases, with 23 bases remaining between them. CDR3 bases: TGTGCCAGCACCCCCTCTCAGGGGCAGGGTAGCGAAGCTTTCTTT. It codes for CASTPSQGQGSEAFF.

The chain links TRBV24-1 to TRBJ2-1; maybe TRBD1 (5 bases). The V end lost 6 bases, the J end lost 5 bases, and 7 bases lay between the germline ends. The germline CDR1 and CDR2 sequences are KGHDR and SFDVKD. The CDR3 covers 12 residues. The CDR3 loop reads CATSKGDNEQFF. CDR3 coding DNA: TGTGCCACCAGTAAAGGGGACAATGAGCAGTTCTTC.

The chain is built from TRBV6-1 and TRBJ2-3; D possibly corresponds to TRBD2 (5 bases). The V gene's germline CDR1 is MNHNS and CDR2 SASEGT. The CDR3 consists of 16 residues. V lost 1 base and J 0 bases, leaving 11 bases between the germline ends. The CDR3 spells CASSEEAGGSTDTQYF. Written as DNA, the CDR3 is TGTGCCAGCAGTGAAGAGGCGGGTGGCAGCACAGATACGCAGTATTTT.

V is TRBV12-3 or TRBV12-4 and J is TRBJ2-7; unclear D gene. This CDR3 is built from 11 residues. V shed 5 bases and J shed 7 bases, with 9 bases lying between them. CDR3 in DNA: TGTGCCAGCAGTAATACTTATGAGCAGTACTTC. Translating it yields CASSNTYEQYF.

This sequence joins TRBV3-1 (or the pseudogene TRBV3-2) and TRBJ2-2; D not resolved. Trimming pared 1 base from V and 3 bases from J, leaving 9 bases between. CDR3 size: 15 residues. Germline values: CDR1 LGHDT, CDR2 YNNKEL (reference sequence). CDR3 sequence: CASSQGRFYTGELFF. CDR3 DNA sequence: TGTGCCAGCAGCCAAGGGCGGTTCTACACCGGGGAGCTGTTTTTT.

In DNA form, the CDR3 reads TGTGCCAGCTCACCCCTACAGCCTCTCTCTGGAAACACCATATATTTT. Amino acids: CASSPLQPLSGNTIYF. This chain joins TRBV18 and TRBJ1-3; no reliable D call. Germline CDR1 KGHSH, CDR2 LQKENI. The V and J ends lost 3 bases and 0 bases respectively, with 12 bases between them. The CDR3 covers 16 residues. The full variable domain, rest sourced from reference TRBV18 and TRBJ1-3, is NAGVMQNPRHLVRRRGQEARLRCSPMKGHSHVYWYRQLPEEGLKFMVYLQKENIIDESGMPKERFSAEFPKEGPSILRIQQVVRGDSAAYFCASSPLQPLSGNTIYFGEGSWLTVV.

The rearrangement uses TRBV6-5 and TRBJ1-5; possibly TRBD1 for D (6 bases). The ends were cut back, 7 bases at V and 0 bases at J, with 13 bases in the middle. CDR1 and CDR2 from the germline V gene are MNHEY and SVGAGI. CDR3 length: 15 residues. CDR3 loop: CASTPGQNSNQPQHF. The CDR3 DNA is TGTGCCAGCACCCCTGGACAGAATAGCAATCAGCCCCAGCATTTT.

This chain's CDR3 is CASSLIGQVTGSYEQYF. As DNA, the CDR3 is TGTGCCAGTAGTCTAATAGGGCAGGTAACAGGGTCCTACGAGCAGTACTTC. The V and J genes are TRBV19 and TRBJ2-7; a possible D gene is TRBD1 (6 bases). Per germline, CDR1 LNHDA and CDR2 SQIVND (reference sequence). CDR3 size: 17 residues. Trimming took 5 bases from V and 1 from J, leaving 21 bases between them. The variable domain in full, completed from reference TRBV19 and TRBJ2-7, reads DGGITQSPKYLFRKEGQNVTLSCEQNLNHDAMYWYRQDPGQGLRLIYYSQIVNDFQKGDIAEGYSVSREKKESFPLTVTSAQKNPTAFYLCASSLIGQVTGSYEQYFGPGTRLTVT.

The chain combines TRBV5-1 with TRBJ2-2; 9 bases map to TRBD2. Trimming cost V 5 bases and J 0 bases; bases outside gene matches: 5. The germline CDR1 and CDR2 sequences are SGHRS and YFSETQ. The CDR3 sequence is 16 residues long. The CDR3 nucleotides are TGCGCCAGCAGTTTATTAGCGGGGGCGAACACCGGGGAGCTGTTTTTT. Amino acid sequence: CASSLLAGANTGELFF.

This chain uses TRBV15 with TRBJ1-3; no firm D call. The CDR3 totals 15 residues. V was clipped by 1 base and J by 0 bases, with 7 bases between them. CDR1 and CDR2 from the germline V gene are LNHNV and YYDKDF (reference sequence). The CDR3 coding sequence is TGTGCCACCAGCAGAGTCATCAGCTCTGGAAACACCATATATTTT. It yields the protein CATSRVISSGNTIYF.